The clone carrying this T cell receptor (beta chain) occurred a few times. Its specificity is not known. Since all of the isolated RNA was reverse transcribed, expressed TCRB transcripts were what got sequenced. Generated by immunoSEQ multiplex PCR, the TCRdb table keeps only in-frame clones and is missing some. Counted here are about 190,000 clones, under 9.5% occurring once; the ten biggest clones make up 0.5% to 0.55%. Researchers reported sorting CD4+ naive, central memory, regulatory and stem cell-like memory cells via CD45RO/CCR7/CD25/CD127/CD95/CD27. With 6 bases clipped from V and 7 bases from J, the junction kept 7 bases outside the gene matches. Germline values: CDR1 MDHEN, CDR2 SYDVKM. The CDR3 runs 14 residues. This record comes from a study of beta chain features in type 1 diabetes. Whole-study context: The patients were much like the healthy donors in age, gender and cell yields. Points from the study as a whole: A moderate, significant TCRB CDR3 shortening appeared in type 1 diabetes across four CD4+ subsets.

The rearrangement links TRBV28 to TRBJ1-2; TRBD1 aligns across 11 bases. This TCR was recovered from a man aged 18 to 30 with type 1 diabetes. Sequenced sample: central memory CD4+ T cells from blood. CDR3 coding DNA: TGTGCCAGCAGCCCCGGACAGGGGGCTCGTGGCTACACCTTC. The encoded protein is CASSPGQGARGYTF.